The clone carrying this T cell receptor (beta chain) was found many times. Via MiXCR, TCRdb re-called the 5' RACE reads, giving one row per CDR3 protein. The table has around 53,000 distinct CDR3 sequences, more than 4% seen once. This CDR3 comprises 13 residues. CDR1 and CDR2 (germline): SGHTA, FQGNSA. V was clipped by 5 bases and J by 6 bases, with 14 bases between them. The data stem from a study of neurological immune-mediated disorders. Input material: PBMCs. This clonotype was sampled from a man in his fifties or sixties with multiple sclerosis. The chain joins TRBV7-2 to TRBJ2-7, with D possibly being TRBD2 (6 bases). CDR3 sequence (DNA): TGTGCCAGCAGCACGTCAACTAGCAGCGAGCAGTACTTC. Its translation: CASSTSTSSEQYF.